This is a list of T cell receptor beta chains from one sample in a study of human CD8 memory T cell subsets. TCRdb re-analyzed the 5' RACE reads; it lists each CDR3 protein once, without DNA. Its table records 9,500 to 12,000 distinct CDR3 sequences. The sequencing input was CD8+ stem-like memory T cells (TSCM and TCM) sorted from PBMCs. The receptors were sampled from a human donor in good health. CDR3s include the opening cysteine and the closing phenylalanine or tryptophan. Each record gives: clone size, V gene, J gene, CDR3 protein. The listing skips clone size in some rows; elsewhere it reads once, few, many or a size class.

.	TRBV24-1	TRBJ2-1	CATSDLDGRAYNEQFF
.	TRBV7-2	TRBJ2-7	CASSPPRGEQYF
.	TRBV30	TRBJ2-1	CAWQTGTSGYNEQFF
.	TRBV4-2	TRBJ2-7	CASSQESFSSYEQYF
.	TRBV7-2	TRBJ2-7	CASSFHRGWEQYF
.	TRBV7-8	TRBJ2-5	CASSFPEFVQETQYF
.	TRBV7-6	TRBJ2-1	CASSLGNRNNEQFF
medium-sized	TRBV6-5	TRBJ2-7	CASSYLYEQYF
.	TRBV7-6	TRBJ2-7	CASSLALGQGSYEQYF
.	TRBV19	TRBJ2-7	CASSPWDRATYEQYF
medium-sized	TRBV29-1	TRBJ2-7	CSATPQDREDTYEQYF
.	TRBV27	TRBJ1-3	CASRGYGYSGNTIYF
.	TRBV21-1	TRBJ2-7	CASSKEGGAYEQYF
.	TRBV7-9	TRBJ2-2	CASMTGITGELFF
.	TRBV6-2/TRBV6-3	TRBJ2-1	CASGDYSYNEQFF
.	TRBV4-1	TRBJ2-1	CASSQDTSGAYNEQFF
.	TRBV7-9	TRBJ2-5	CASSPLAREKETQYF
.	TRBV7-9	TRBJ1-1	CASSLGRSDTEAFF
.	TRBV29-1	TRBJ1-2	CSAGTGQGAYGYTF
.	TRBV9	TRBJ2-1	CASSRLAGNEQFF
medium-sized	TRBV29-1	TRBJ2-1	CSVEGGRELVGDEQFF
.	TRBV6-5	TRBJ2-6	CASSQVSGANVLTF
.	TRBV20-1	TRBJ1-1	CSARGVTDTEAFF
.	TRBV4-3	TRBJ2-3	CASSQGLAGGRLTQYF
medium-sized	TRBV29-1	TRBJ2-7	CSAGTLSSYEQYF
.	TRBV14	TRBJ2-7	CASSQVTPTTGGYEQYF
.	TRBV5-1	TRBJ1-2	CASSVQGLFYGYTF
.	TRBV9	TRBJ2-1	CASSYRLAGYNEQFF
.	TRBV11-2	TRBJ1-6	CASSHHGGSYNSPLHF
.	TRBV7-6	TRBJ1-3	CASSSTGTGDYTIYF
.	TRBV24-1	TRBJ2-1	CATSDDRARSSYNEQFF
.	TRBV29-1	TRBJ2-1	CSPLVGSYNEQFF
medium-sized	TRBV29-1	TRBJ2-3	CSVEWGTDTQYF
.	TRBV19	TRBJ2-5	CASSITSQETQYF
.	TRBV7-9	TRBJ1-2	CASSFPTAYNYGYTF
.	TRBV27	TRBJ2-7	CASSLLAGANTYEQYF
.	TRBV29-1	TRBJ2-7	CSVVANRNYEQYF
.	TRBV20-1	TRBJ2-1	CSARVSQATYNEQFF
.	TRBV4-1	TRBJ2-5	CASSQDWTEKETQYF
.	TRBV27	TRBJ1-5	CASSLLVGREPQPQHF
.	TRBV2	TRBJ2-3	CASNPTPSSTDTQYF
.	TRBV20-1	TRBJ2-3	CSARATLAGGAKRALNPDTQYF
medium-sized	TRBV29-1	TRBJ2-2	CSATGSGELFF
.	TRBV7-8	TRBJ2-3	CASSPGQGHTQYF
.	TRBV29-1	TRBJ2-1	CSVATGFNEQFF
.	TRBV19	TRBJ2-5	CASSNPPQETQYF